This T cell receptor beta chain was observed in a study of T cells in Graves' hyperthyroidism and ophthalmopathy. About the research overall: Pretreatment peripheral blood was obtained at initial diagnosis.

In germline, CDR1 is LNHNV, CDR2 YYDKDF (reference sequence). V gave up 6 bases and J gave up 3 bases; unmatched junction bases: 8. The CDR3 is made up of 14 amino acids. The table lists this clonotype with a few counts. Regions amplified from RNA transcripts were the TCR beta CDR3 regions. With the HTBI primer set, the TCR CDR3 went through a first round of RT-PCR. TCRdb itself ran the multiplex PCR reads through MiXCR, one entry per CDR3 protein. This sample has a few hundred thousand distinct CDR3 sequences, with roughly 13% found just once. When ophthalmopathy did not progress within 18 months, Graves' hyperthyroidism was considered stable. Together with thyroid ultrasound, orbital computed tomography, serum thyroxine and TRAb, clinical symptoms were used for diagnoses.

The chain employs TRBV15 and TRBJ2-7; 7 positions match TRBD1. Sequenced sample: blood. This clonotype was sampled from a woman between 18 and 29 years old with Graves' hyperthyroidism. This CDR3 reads CATRDRDRSYEQYF. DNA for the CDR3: TGTGCCACCAGGGATAGGGACAGAAGCTACGAGCAGTACTTC.